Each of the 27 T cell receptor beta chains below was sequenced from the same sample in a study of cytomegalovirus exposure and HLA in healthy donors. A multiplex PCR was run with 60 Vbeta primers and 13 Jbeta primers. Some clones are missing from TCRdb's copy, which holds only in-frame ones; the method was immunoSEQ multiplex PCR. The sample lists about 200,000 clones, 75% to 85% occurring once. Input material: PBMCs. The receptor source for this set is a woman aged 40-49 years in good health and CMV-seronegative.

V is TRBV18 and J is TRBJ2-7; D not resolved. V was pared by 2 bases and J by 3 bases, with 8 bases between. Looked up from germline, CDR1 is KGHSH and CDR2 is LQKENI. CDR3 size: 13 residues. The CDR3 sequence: CASSPGSDYEQYF. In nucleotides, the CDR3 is TGTGCCAGCTCACCAGGCAGCGACTACGAGCAGTACTTC.

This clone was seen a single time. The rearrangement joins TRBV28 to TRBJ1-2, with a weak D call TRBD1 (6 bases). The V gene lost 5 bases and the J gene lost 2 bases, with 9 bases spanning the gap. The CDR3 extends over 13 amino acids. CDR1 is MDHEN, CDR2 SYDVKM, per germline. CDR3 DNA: TGTGCCAGCAGTCGAACAGGGAACTATGGCTACACCTTC. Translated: CASSRTGNYGYTF.

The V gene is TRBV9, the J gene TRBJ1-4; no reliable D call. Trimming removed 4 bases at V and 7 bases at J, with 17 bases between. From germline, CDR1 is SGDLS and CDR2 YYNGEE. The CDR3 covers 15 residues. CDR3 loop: CASSLTTQEVEKLFF. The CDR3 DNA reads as TGTGCCAGCAGCCTTACTACCCAGGAGGTTGAAAAACTGTTTTTT.

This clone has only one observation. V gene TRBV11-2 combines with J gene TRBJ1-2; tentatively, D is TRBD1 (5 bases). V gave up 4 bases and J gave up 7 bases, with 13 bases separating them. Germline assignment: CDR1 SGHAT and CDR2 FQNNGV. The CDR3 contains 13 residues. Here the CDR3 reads CASSYRDFFGYTF. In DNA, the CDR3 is TGTGCCAGCAGCTACCGGGACTTTTTTGGCTACACCTTC.

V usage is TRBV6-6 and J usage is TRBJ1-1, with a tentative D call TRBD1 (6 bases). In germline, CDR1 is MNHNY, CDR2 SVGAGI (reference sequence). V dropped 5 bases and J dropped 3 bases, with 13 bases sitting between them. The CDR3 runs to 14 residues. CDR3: CASSRSTGYTEAFF. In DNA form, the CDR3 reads TGTGCCAGCAGTCGCTCTACAGGGTACACTGAAGCTTTCTTT.

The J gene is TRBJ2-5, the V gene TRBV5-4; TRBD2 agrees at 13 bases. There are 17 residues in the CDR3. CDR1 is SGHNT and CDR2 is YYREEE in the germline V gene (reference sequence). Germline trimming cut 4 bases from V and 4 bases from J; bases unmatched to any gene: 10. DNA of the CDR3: TGTGCCAGCAGCCTAGGACTAGCGGGAGTGTTCGTAGAGACCCAGTACTTC. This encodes CASSLGLAGVFVETQYF. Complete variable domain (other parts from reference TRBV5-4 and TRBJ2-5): ETGVTQSPTHLIKTRGQQVTLRCSSQSGHNTVSWYQQALGQGPQFIFQYYREEENGRGNFPPRFSGLQFPNYSSELNVNALELDDSALYLCASSLGLAGVFVETQYFGPGTRLLVL.

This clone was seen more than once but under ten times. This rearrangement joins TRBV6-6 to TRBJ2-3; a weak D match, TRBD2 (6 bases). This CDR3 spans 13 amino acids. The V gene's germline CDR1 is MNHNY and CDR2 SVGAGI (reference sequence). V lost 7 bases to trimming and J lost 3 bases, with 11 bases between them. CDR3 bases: TGTGCCAGCACCTTACGGGGGACAGATACGCAGTATTTT. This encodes CASTLRGTDTQYF.

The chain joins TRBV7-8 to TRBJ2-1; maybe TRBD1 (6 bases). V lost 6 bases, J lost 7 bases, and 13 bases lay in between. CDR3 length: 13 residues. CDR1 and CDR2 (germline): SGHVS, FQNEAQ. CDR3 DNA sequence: TGTGCCAGCAGTCCAGGGGAGAGAAATGAGCAGTTCTTC. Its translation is CASSPGERNEQFF.

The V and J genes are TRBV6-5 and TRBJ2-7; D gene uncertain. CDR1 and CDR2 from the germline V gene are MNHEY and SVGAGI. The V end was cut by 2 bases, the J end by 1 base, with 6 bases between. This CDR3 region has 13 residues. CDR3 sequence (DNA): TGTGCCAGCAGTTACAGTCGGTCCTACGAGCAGTACTTC. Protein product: CASSYSRSYEQYF.

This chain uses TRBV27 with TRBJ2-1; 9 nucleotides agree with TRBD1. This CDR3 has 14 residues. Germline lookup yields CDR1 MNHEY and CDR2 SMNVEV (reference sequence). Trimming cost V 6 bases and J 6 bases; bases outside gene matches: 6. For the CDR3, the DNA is TGTGCCAGCAGGAGGGACAGGGTAAGCAATGAGCAGTTCTTC. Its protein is CASRRDRVSNEQFF.

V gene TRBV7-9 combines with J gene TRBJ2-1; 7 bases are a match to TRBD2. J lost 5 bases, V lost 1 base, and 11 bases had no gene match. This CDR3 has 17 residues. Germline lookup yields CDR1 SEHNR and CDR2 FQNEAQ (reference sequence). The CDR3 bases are TGTGCCAGCAGCTTAGTGCGCGGGAGCGGGGACCACAATGAGCAGTTCTTC. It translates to CASSLVRGSGDHNEQFF.

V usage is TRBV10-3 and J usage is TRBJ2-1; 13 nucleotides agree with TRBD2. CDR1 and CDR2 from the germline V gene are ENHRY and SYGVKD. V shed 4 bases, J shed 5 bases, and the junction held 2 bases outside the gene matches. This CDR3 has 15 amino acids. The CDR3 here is CAISAGTSGNNEQFF. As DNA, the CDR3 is TGTGCCATCAGTGCCGGGACTAGCGGGAACAATGAGCAGTTCTTC.

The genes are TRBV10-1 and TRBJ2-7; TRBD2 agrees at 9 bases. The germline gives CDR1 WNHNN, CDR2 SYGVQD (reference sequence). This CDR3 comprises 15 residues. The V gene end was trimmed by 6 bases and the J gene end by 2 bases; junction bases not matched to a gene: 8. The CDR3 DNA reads TGCGCCAGCAGCGACCCAGCGGGAGGTGCCTACGAGCAGTACTTC. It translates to CASSDPAGGAYEQYF.

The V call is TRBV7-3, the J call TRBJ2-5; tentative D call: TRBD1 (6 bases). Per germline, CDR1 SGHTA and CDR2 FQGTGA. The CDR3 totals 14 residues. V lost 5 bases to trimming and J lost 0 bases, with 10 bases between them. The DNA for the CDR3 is TGTGCCAGCAGCCTACAGGGAGACCAAGAGACCCAGTACTTC. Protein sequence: CASSLQGDQETQYF.

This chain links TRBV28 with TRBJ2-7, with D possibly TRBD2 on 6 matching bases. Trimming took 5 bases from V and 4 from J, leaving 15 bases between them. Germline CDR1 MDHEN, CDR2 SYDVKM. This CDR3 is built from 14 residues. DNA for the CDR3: TGTGCCAGCAGTGCTAGCTTCGGGGGATACGAGCAGTACTTC. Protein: CASSASFGGYEQYF.

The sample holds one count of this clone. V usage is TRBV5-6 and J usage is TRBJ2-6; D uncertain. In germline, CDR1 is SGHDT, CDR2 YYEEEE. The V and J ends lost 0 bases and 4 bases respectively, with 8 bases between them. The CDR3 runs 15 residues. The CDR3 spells CASSLAVSGANVLTF. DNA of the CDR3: TGTGCCAGCAGCTTGGCAGTTTCCGGGGCCAACGTCCTGACTTTC.

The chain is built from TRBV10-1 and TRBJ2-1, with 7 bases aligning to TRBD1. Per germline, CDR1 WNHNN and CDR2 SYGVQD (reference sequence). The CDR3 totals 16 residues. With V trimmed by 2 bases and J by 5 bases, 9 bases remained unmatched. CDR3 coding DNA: TGCGCCAGCAGTGAGCGGCCCGGACAGGCGGACAATGAGCAGTTCTTC. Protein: CASSERPGQADNEQFF.

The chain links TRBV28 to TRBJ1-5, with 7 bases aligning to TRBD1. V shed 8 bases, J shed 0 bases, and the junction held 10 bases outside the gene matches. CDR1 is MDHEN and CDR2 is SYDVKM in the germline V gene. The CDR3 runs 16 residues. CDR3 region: CASGGTGEYSNQPQHF. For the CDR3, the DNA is TGTGCCAGCGGAGGAACAGGGGAATATAGCAATCAGCCCCAGCATTTT.

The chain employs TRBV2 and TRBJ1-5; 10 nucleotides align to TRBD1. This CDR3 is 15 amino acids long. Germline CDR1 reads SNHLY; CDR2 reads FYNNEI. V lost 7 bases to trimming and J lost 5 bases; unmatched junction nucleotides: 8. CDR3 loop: CASKGQGLFHQPQHF. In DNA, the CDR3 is TGTGCCAGCAAGGGACAGGGGCTATTTCATCAGCCCCAGCATTTT.

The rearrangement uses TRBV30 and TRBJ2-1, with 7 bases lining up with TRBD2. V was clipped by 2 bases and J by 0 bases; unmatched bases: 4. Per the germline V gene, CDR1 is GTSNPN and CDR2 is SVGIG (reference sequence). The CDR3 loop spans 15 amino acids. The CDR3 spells CAWSRGGSSYNEQFF. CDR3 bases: TGTGCCTGGAGTAGGGGCGGGAGCTCCTACAATGAGCAGTTCTTC.

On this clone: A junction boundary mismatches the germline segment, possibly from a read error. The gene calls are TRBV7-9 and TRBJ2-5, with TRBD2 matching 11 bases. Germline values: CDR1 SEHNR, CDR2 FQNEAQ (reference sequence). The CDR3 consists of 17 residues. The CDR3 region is CSSSPILAGGPEETQYF. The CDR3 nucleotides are TGTTCCAGCAGCCCCATCTTAGCGGGAGGGCCGGAAGAGACCCAGTACTTC.

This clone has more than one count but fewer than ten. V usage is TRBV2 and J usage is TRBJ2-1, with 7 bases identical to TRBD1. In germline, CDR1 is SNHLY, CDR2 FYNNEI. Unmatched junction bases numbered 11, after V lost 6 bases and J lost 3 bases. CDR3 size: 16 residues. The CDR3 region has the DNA TGTGCCAGCAGGGATTGGACAGGCGATTACTACAATGAGCAGTTCTTC. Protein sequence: CASRDWTGDYYNEQFF.

The CDR3 DNA sequence: TGTGCCAGCAGTTTACCCCCCGGGACAGGGTCCGTCGCTTTCTTT. Protein product: CASSLPPGTGSVAFF. This chain uses TRBV28 with TRBJ1-1; 9 bases line up with TRBD1. V shed 2 bases, J shed 11 bases, and the junction held 12 bases outside the gene matches. The germline CDR1 and CDR2 sequences are MDHEN and SYDVKM. CDR3 size: 15 residues.

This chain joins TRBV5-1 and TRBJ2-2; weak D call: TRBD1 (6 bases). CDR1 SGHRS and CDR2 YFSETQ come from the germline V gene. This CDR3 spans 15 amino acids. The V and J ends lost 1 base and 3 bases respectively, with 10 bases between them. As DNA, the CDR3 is TGCGCCAGCAGCTTGCTAGGGGGAGACACCGGGGAGCTGTTTTTT. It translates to CASSLLGGDTGELFF.

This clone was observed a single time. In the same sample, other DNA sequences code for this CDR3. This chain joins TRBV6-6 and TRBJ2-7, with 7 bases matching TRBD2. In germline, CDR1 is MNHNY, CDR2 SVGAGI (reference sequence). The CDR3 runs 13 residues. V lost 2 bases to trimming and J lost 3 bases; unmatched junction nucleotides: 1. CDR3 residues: CASSYSGDYEQYF. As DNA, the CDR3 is TGTGCCAGCAGTTACAGCGGGGACTACGAGCAGTACTTC.

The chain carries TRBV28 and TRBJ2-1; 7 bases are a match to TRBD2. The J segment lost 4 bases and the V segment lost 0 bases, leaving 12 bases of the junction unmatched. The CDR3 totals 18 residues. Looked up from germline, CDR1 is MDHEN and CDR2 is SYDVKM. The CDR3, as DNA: TGTGCCAGCAGTTTATGGCGGATGGGCGGGAGAAGGTACAATGAGCAGTTCTTC. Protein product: CASSLWRMGGRRYNEQFF.

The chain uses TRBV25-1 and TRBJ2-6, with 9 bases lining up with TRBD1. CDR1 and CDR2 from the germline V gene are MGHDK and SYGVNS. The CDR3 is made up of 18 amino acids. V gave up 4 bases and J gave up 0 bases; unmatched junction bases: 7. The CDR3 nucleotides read TGTGCCAGCAGTGTGGGACAGGGCGTAACCTCTGGGGCCAACGTCCTGACTTTC. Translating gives CASSVGQGVTSGANVLTF.